The 5 T cell receptor beta chains presented below share a single source sample, sequenced in a study of cytomegalovirus exposure and HLA in healthy donors. Amplification used 60 Vbeta primers and 13 Jbeta primers. Sequencing was performed with immunoSEQ multiplex PCR; in TCRdb, only in-frame clones are kept and a portion is missing. The sample carries roughly 130,000 clones, around 72% recorded once. Sequencing was carried out using PBMCs. The receptors stem from a human donor in good health.

The V call is TRBV29-1, the J call TRBJ1-2, with 8 bases matching TRBD1. Germline assignment: CDR1 SQVTM and CDR2 ANQGSEA. V lost 5 bases to trimming and J lost 0 bases; unmatched junction nucleotides: 14. The CDR3 is 17 residues long. The CDR3 DNA reads TGCAGCGTTCGTTCAGGGGGCAGGGTGTCTTCTAACTATGGCTACACCTTC. Translated, it gives CSVRSGGRVSSNYGYTF. Drawing the rest from reference TRBV29-1 and TRBJ1-2, the complete variable domain is SAVISQKPSRDICQRGTSLTIQCQVDSQVTMMFWYRQQPGQSLTLIATANQGSEATYESGFVIDKFPISRPNLTFSTLTVSNMSPEDSSIYLCSVRSGGRVSSNYGYTFGSGTRLTVV.

This chain uses TRBV19 with TRBJ2-3; D possibly corresponds to TRBD1 (5 bases). The germline V and J ends were trimmed by 3 bases and 2 bases, with 12 bases remaining between them. Germline V CDR1 and CDR2: LNHDA, SQIVND (reference sequence). The CDR3 has 15 residues. The CDR3 region is CASSIADTSTDTQYF. The CDR3 nucleotides are TGTGCCAGTAGTATCGCGGACACATCCACAGATACGCAGTATTTT.

V is TRBV5-4 and J is TRBJ2-5; 7 bases map to TRBD2. There are 15 residues in the CDR3. V shed 2 bases and J 5 bases; nucleotides not matched to a gene: 9. Per germline, CDR1 SGHNT and CDR2 YYREEE (reference sequence). For the CDR3, the DNA is TGTGCCAGCAGCTTAATAGCGGGTCCGTCGGAGACCCAGTACTTC. It specifies CASSLIAGPSETQYF. Complete variable domain (other parts from reference TRBV5-4 and TRBJ2-5): ETGVTQSPTHLIKTRGQQVTLRCSSQSGHNTVSWYQQALGQGPQFIFQYYREEENGRGNFPPRFSGLQFPNYSSELNVNALELDDSALYLCASSLIAGPSETQYFGPGTRLLVL.

The chain is built from TRBV5-6 and TRBJ2-1, with D unclear. Germline assignment: CDR1 SGHDT and CDR2 YYEEEE. The CDR3 extends over 15 amino acids. V dropped 0 bases and J dropped 0 bases, with 7 bases sitting between them. CDR3 amino acids: CASSLEMSSYNEQFF. CDR3 nucleotide sequence: TGTGCCAGCAGCTTGGAGATGAGCTCCTACAATGAGCAGTTCTTC.

The chain has TRBV7-9 and TRBJ2-3; TRBD2 matches at 9 bases. The CDR3 is 14 amino acids. Germline V gene lookup returns CDR1 SEHNR and CDR2 FQNEAQ (reference sequence). J lost 6 bases, V lost 5 bases, and 6 bases had no gene match. The CDR3 DNA follows: TGTGCCAGCAGCCCCGGGACTAGCCCCGATACGCAGTATTTT. This sequence encodes CASSPGTSPDTQYF. Full variable domain (outside the CDR3, taken from reference TRBV7-9 and TRBJ2-3): DTGVSQNPRHKITKRGQNVTFRCDPISEHNRLYWYRQTLGQGPEFLTYFQNEAQLEKSRLLSDRFSAERPKGSFSTLEIQRTEQGDSAMYLCASSPGTSPDTQYFGPGTRLTVL.